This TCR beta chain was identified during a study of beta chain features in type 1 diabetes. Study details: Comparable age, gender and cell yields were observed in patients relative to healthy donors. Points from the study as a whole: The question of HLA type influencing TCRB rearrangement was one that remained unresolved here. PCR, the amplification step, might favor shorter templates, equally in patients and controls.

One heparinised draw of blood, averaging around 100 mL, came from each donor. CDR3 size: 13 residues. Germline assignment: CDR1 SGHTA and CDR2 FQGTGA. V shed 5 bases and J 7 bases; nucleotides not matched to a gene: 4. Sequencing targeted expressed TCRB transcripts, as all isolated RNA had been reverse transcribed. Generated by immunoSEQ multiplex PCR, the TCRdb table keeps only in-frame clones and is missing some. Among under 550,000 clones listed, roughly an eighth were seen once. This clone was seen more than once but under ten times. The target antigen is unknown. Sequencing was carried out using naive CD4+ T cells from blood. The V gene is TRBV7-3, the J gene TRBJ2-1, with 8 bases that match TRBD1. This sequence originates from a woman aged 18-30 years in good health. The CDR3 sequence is CASSPGQVNEQFF. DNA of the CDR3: TGTGCCAGCAGCCCGGGACAGGTGAATGAGCAGTTCTTC.